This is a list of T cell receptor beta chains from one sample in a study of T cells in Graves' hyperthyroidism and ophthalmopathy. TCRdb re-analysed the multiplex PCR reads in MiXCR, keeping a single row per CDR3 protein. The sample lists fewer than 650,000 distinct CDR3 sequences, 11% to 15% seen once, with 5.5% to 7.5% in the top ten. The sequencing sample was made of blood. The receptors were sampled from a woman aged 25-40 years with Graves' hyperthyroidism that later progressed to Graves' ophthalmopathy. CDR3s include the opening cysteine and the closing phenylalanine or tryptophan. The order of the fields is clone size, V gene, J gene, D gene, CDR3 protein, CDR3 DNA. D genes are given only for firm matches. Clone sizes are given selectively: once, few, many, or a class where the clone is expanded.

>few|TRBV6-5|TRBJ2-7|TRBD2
CASSYLQREYEQYF
TGTGCCAGCAGTTACCTCCAGCGGGAGTACGAGCAGTACTTC
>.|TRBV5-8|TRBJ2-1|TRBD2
CASSVGTSRHEQFF
TGTGCCAGCAGCGTAGGGACTAGCAGGCATGAGCAGTTCTTC
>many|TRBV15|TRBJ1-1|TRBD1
CATSIHRGRNTEAFF
TGTGCCACCAGCATTCACAGGGGGCGGAACACTGAAGCTTTCTTT
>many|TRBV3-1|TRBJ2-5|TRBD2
CASSPSGRAWETQYF
TGTGCCAGCAGCCCAAGCGGGAGGGCCTGGGAGACCCAGTACTTC
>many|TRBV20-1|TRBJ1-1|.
CSAGGGGRTEAFF
TGCAGTGCCGGAGGAGGGGGAAGGACTGAAGCTTTCTTT
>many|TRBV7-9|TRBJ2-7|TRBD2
CASSLAGTSGYEQYF
TGTGCCAGCAGCTTAGCCGGGACTAGCGGGTACGAGCAGTACTTC
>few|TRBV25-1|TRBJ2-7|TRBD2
CASSELAGALGEQYF
TGTGCCAGCAGTGAATTAGCGGGAGCCTTAGGGGAGCAGTACTTC
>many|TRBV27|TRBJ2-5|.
CARTQETQYF
TGTGCCAGAACCCAGGAGACCCAGTACTTC
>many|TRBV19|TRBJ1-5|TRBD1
CASSAQGASNQPQHF
TGTGCCAGTAGTGCCCAGGGGGCGAGCAATCAGCCCCAGCATTTT
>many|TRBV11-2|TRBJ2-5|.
CASSSSIETQYF
TGTGCCAGCAGCTCCTCGATAGAGACCCAGTACTTC
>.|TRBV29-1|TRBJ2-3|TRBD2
CSVGLAGATDTQYF
TGCAGCGTTGGACTAGCGGGGGCCACAGATACGCAGTATTTT
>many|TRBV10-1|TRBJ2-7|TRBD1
CASTLDREEGEQYF
TGCGCCAGCACCCTCGACAGGGAAGAGGGCGAGCAGTACTTC
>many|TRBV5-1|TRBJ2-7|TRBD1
CASSLQDRVGEQYF
TGCGCCAGCAGCTTGCAGGACAGGGTGGGAGAGCAGTACTTC
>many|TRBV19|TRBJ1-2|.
CASSFDRRERYYGYTF
TGTGCCAGTAGTTTCGACCGCAGGGAACGGTACTATGGCTACACCTTC
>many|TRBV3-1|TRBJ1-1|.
CASSQTDRNTEAFF
TGTGCCAGCAGCCAGACCGACAGGAACACTGAAGCTTTCTTT
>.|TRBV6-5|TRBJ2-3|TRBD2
CASSYSLSGGGATDTQYF
TGTGCCAGCAGTTACTCGCTTAGCGGGGGGGGGGCCACAGATACGCAGTATTTT
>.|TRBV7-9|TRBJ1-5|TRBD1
CASSSTTGNVDQPQHF
TGTGCCAGCAGCTCGACGACAGGGAACGTGGATCAGCCCCAGCATTTT
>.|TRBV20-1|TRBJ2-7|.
CSAGATANSEQYF
TGCAGTGCCGGGGCGACAGCTAATAGCGAGCAGTACTTC
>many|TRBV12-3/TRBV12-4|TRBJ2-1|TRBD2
CATRTSGSNEQFF
TGTGCCACCCGGACTAGCGGGAGCAATGAGCAGTTCTTC